This T cell receptor (beta chain) was sequenced in a study of blood T cell repertoires in COVID-19. In the study overall: Some COVID-19 samples were acute and others convalescent; all came from the United States, Italy and Spain. Sources were T cells, B-cell-depleted T cells, or PBMCs; the material itself was cDNA or gDNA.

Seattle enrolled patients during active infection and tracked them longitudinally. With 8 bases clipped from V and 6 bases from J, the junction kept 6 bases outside the gene matches. The CDR3 sequence is 13 residues long. The germline gives CDR1 MNHNY, CDR2 SVGAGI (reference sequence). As originally analysed: Nucleated cell counts were estimated from reference gene primer amplification. Generated by immunoSEQ multiplex PCR, the TCRdb table keeps only in-frame clones and is missing some. That table supplies the V and J calls and clone size; D and trimming were determined from the DNA. The repertoire holds 200,000 to 250,000 clones, with 80% to 95% as singletons.

The sample comprised peripheral blood. The receptor was isolated from a man in his sixties with COVID-19, enrolled during active disease. The chain links TRBV6-6 to TRBJ2-2, with 7 bases identical to TRBD2. This CDR3 is CASQRDSAGELFF. The CDR3 nucleotides read TGTGCCAGCCAGCGGGATAGCGCCGGGGAGCTGTTTTTT.